This entry is about one T cell receptor beta chain. These data originate in a study of blood T cell repertoires in COVID-19. Whole-study context: The United States, Italy and Spain were the sources of the acute and convalescent COVID-19 samples. The cDNA or gDNA used as material had been derived from T cells, B-cell-depleted T cells, or PBMCs.

Per the authors' pipeline: Estimated nucleated cell counts came from reference gene primer amplification. Clones were read by immunoSEQ multiplex PCR, and TCRdb kept only the in-frame ones, dropping some. From that table come the V and J calls and clone size; the DNA was used to work out D and trimming. The top ten clones hold roughly 13% of a sample with about 200,000 clones, around 84% of them seen once. CDR1 and CDR2 (germline): MGHDK, SYGVNS. This CDR3 is 15 amino acids long. V was cut by 3 bases and J by 6 bases, with 15 bases left in between. This chain links TRBV25-1 with TRBJ2-1; D is possibly TRBD2 (6 bases). The source of this sequence is a human donor in a cohort sampled during active COVID-19. Input material: peripheral blood. This CDR3 is CASSDPGAGGNEQFF. CDR3 nucleotides: TGTGCCAGCAGTGACCCGGGAGCCGGAGGCAATGAGCAGTTCTTC.